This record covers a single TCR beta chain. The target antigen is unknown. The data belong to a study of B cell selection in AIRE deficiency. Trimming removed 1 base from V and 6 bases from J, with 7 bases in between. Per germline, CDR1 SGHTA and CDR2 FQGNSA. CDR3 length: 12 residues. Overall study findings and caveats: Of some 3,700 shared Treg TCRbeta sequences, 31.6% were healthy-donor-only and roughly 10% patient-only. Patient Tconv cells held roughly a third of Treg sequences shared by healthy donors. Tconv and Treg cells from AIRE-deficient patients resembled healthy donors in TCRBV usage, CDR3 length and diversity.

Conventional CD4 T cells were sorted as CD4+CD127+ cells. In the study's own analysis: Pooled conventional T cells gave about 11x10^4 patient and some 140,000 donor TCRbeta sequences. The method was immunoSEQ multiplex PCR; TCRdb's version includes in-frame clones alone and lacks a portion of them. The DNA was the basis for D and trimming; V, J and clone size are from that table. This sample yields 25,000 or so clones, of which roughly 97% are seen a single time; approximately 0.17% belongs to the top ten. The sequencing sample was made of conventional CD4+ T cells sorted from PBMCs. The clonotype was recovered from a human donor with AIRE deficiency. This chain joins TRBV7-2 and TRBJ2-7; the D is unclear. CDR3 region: CASSLGFVEQYF. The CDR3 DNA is TGTGCCAGCAGCTTAGGATTCGTCGAGCAGTACTTC.